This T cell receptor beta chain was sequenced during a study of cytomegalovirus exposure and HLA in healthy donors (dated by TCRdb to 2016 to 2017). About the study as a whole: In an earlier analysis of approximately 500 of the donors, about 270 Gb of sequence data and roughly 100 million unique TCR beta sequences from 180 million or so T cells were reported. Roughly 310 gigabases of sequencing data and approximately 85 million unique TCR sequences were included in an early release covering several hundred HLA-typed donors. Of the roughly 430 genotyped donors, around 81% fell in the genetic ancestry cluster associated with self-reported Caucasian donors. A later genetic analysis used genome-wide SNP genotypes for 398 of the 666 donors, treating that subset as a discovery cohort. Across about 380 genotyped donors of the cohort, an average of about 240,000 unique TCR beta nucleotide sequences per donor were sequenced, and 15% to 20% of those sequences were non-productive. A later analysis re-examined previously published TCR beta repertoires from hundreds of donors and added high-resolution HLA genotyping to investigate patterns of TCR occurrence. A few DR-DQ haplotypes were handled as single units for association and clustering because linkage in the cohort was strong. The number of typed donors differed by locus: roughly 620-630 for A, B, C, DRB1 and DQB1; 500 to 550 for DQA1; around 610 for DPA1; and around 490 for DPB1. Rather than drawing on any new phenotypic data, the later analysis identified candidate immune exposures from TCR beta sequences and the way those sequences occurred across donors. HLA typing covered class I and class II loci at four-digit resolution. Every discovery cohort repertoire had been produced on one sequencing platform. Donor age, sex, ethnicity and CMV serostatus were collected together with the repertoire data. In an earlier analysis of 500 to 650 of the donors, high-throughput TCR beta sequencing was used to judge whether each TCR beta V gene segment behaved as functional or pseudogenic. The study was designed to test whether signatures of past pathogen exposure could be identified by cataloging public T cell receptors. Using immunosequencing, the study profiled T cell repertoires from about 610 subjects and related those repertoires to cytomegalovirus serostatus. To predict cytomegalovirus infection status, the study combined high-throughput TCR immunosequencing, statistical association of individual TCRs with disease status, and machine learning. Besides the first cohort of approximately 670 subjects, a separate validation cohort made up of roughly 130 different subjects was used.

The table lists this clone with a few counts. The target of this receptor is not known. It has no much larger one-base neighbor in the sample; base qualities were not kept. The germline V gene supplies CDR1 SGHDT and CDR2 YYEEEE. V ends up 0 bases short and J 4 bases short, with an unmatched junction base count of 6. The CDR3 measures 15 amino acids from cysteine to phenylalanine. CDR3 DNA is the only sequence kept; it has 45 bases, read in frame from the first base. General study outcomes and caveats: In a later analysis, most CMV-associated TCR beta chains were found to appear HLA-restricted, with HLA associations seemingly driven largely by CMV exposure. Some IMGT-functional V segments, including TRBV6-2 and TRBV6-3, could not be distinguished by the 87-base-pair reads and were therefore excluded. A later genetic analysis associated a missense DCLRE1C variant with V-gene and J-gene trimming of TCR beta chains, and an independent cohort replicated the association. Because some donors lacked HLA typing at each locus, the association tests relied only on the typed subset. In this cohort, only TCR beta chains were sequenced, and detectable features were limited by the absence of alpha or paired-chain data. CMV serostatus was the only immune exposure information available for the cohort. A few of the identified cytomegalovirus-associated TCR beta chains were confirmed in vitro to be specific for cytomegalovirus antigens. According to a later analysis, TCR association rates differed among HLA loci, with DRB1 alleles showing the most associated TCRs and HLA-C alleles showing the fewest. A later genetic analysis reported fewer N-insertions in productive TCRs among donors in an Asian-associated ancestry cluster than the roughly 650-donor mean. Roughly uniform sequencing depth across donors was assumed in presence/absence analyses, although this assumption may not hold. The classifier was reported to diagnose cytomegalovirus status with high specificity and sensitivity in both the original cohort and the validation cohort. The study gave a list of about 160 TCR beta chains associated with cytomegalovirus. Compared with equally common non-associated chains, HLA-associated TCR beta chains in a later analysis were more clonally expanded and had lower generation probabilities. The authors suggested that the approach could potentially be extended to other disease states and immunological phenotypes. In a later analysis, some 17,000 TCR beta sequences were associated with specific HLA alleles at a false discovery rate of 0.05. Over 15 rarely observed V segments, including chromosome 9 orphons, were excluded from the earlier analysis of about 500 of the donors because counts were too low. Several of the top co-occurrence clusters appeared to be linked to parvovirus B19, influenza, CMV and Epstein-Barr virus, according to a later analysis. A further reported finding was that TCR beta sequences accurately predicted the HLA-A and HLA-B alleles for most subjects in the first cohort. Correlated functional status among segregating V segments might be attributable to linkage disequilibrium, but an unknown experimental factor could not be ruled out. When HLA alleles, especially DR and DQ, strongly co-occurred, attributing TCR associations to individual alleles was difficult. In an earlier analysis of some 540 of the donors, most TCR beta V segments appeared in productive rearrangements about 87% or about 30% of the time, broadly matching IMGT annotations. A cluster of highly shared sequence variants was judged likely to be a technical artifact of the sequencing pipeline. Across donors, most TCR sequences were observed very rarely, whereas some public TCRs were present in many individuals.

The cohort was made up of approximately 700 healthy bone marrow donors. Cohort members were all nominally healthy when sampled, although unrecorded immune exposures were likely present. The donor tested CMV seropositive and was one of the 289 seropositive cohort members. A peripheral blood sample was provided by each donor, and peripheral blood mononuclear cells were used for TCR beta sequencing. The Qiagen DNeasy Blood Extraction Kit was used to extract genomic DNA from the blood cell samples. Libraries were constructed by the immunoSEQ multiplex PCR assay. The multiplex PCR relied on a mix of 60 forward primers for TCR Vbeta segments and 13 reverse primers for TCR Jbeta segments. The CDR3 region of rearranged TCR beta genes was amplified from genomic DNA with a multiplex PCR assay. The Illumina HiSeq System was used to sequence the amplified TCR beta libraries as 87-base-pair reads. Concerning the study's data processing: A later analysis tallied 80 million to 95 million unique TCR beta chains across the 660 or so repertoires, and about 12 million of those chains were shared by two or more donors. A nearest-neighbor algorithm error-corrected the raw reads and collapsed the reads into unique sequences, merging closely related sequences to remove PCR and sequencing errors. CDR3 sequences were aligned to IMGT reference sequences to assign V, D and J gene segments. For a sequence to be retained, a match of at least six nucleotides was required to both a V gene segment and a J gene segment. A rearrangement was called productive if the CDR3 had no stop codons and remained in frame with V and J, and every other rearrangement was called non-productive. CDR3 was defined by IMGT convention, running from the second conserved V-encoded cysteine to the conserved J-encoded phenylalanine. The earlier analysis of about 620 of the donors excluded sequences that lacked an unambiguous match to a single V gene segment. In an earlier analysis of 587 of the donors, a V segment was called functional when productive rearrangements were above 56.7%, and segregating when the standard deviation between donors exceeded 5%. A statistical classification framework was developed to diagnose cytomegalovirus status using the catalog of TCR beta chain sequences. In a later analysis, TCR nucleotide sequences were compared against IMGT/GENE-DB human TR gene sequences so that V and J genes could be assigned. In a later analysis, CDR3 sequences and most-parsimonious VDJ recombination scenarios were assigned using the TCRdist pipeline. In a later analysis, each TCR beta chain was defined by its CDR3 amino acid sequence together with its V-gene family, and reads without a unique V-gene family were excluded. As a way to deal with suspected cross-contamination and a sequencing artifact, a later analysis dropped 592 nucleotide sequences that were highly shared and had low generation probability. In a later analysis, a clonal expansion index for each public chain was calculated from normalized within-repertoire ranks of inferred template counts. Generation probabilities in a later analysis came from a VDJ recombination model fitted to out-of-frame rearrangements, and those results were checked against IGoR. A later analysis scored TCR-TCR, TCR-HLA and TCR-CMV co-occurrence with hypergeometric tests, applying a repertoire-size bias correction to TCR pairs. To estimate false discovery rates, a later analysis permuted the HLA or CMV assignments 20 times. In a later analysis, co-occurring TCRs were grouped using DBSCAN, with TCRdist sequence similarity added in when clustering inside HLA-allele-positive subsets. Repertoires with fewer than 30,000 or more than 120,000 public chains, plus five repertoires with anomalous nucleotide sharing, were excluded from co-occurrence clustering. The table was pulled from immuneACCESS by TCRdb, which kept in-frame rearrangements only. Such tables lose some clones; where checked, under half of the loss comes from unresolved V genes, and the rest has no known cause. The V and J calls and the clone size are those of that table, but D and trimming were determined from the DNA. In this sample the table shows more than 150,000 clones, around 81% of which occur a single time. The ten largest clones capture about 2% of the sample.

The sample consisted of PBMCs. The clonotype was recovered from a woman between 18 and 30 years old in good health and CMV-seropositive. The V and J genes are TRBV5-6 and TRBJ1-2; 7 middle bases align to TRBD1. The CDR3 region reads CASSLEGGAPYGYTF. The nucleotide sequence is TGTGCCAGCAGCTTGGAAGGGGGCGCTCCCTATGGCTACACCTTC.